Presented here are 20 T cell receptor beta chains from one specimen sequenced in a study of shared clonotypes between healthy human individuals. Naive CD8 isolation took CD45RO-negative cells positively selected for CCR7 and excluded terminally differentiated effector memory CD45RA+ cells. Sequencing used immunoSEQ multiplex PCR; TCRdb keeps in-frame clones, though not all of them. The repertoire holds approximately 2,200,000 clones, with roughly 91% as singletons. The sample consisted of naive CD8+ T cells from PBMCs. The source of these receptors is a young man in good health. Some clones in this sample may be carry-over from other donors' samples.

The genes are TRBV27 and TRBJ2-7; weak D call: TRBD1 (6 bases). CDR3 length: 12 amino acids. Germline loops: CDR1 MNHEY, CDR2 SMNVEV (reference sequence). V was trimmed by 5 bases and J by 6 bases, leaving 11 bases between them. CDR3 in amino acids: CASSITGTEQYF. CDR3 in DNA: TGTGCCAGCAGTATAACAGGGACCGAGCAGTACTTC.

The chain couples TRBV28 to TRBJ1-1; D is uncertain. Germline V gives CDR1 MDHEN, CDR2 SYDVKM. V was clipped by 5 bases and J by 1 base, with 20 bases between them. CDR3 length equals 17 residues. CDR3 sequence: CASSDPGPLVGNTEAFF. The CDR3 coding sequence is TGTGCCAGCAGTGACCCCGGGCCCCTGGTTGGGAACACTGAAGCTTTCTTT.

Worth noting for this clone: Other nucleotide sequences in the sample specify the same CDR3. The V and J genes are TRBV7-9 and TRBJ1-2; D call uncertain. CDR3 length: 13 amino acids. Trimming took 0 bases from V and 0 from J, leaving 2 bases between them. Germline assignment: CDR1 SEHNR and CDR2 FQNEAQ (reference sequence). In DNA, the CDR3 is TGTGCCAGCAGCTTAGCGGCTAACTATGGCTACACCTTC. Translated: CASSLAANYGYTF.

The rearrangement links TRBV27 to TRBJ2-1; 8 bases agree with TRBD1. The CDR3 length is 15 residues. Germline CDR1 and CDR2: MNHEY and SMNVEV (reference sequence). V gave up 5 bases and J gave up 7 bases; unmatched junction bases: 10. The CDR3 DNA is TGTGCCAGCAGTCTCGCAGGGGGCTTCTGGAATGAGCAGTTCTTC. Translation: CASSLAGGFWNEQFF.

The chain carries TRBV28 and TRBJ1-3, with D unresolved. Looked up from germline, CDR1 is MDHEN and CDR2 is SYDVKM. There are 14 residues in the CDR3. With 2 bases removed from V and 1 base from J, the gap between germline ends came to 6 bases. DNA of the CDR3: TGTGCCAGCAGTTTACGGTTTTCTGGAAACACCATATATTTT. It translates to CASSLRFSGNTIYF.

The CDR3 DNA is TGTGCCAGCAGTGACCCCACAGGGGGCCGATTTGAGCCCCAGCATTTT. Translated, it gives CASSDPTGGRFEPQHF. The chain employs TRBV2 and TRBJ1-5; 9 bases are shared with TRBD1. The V gene's germline CDR1 is SNHLY and CDR2 FYNNEI. The CDR3 covers 16 residues. The V segment lost 3 bases and the J segment 8 bases; nucleotides outside the gene matches: 11.

The chain links TRBV6-5 to TRBJ2-7; 9 nucleotides match TRBD1. V lost 6 bases and J lost 1; bases outside the gene matches: 7. The CDR3 has 15 amino acids. From germline, CDR1 is MNHEY and CDR2 SVGAGI. DNA for the CDR3: TGTGCCAGCAGCGTTGGACAGGGGCCATCCTACGAGCAGTACTTC. This codes for CASSVGQGPSYEQYF.

The chain carries TRBV30 and TRBJ2-1; D remains ambiguous. Looked up from germline, CDR1 is GTSNPN and CDR2 is SVGIG (reference sequence). The V and J ends lost 7 bases and 4 bases respectively, with 11 bases between them. The CDR3 contains 12 residues. CDR3 residues: CAYQFIYNEQFF. CDR3 bases: TGTGCCTATCAATTTATTTACAATGAGCAGTTCTTC.

The chain has TRBV10-2 and TRBJ1-2; 8 positions match TRBD1. With V trimmed by 2 bases and J by 2 bases, 1 base remained unmatched. The CDR3 sequence is 14 residues long. Germline V gene lookup returns CDR1 WSHSY and CDR2 SAAADI. The CDR3 DNA sequence: TGCGCCAGCAGTGAGGACAGGGGAAACTATGGCTACACCTTC. This translates into CASSEDRGNYGYTF.

This clone was detected once. The chain has TRBV15 and TRBJ2-1, with D possibly called TRBD1 or TRBD2 (6 bases each). Germline loops: CDR1 LNHNV, CDR2 YYDKDF (reference sequence). The CDR3 length is 15 residues. The V end lost 8 bases, the J end lost 7 bases, and 21 bases lay between the germline ends. In nucleotides, the CDR3 is TGTGCCACCCAAACGGGGGCGAACTACTGGAATGAGCAGTTCTTC. Its protein product is CATQTGANYWNEQFF.

The sample holds one count of this clone. The DNA for the CDR3 is TGTGCCAGCAGCTTGACTAGCGAGCAAGAGACCCAGTACTTC. The encoded protein is CASSLTSEQETQYF. The genes are TRBV28 and TRBJ2-5; 8 bases are shared with TRBD2. CDR3 length equals 14 residues. CDR1 MDHEN and CDR2 SYDVKM come from the germline V gene. Losses at the gene ends were 6 bases for V and 2 bases for J; bases not matched to a gene: 5.

V is TRBV11-2 and J is TRBJ2-5; D ambiguous. CDR1 and CDR2 from the germline V gene are SGHAT and FQNNGV. The CDR3 covers 15 residues. V lost 0 bases to trimming and J lost 5 bases, with 13 bases between them. In nucleotides, the CDR3 is TGTGCCAGCAGCTTAGATCAACCAGCCCAGGAGACCCAGTACTTC. This encodes CASSLDQPAQETQYF.

The chain links TRBV27 to TRBJ1-5, with D hard to call. The CDR3 spans 15 residues. V was cut by 1 base and J by 4 bases, with 11 bases left in between. CDR1 is MNHEY and CDR2 is SMNVEV in the germline V gene (reference sequence). DNA for the CDR3: TGTGCCAGCAGTTTATTCGGCAGTTTTAATCAGCCCCAGCATTTT. This gives the protein CASSLFGSFNQPQHF.

V is TRBV7-9 and J is TRBJ1-2; TRBD1 might be the D (5 bases). The germline CDR1 and CDR2 sequences are SEHNR and FQNEAQ (reference sequence). The CDR3 totals 14 residues. V was shortened by 0 bases and J by 4 bases, with 9 bases between the two germline ends. Written as DNA, the CDR3 is TGTGCCAGCAGCTTAGCTGCCAGGGCCTATGGCTACACCTTC. Amino acids: CASSLAARAYGYTF.

The chain carries TRBV6-1 and TRBJ1-5, with TRBD1 identical over 8 bases. The CDR3 runs 14 residues. Germline CDR1 reads MNHNS; CDR2 reads SASEGT. V lost 4 bases to trimming and J lost 9 bases; unmatched junction nucleotides: 8. CDR3 coding DNA: TGTGCCAGCAGTGTACAGGGGGAAGGTCGGCCCCAGCATTTT. Residues: CASSVQGEGRPQHF.

This chain connects TRBV7-9 to TRBJ2-6; 7 nucleotides line up with TRBD1. V lost 5 bases and J lost 0; bases outside the gene matches: 10. CDR1 SEHNR and CDR2 FQNEAQ come from the germline V gene (reference sequence). The CDR3 totals 18 residues. In DNA form, the CDR3 reads TGTGCCAGCAGCCAGCCGGGACAGTCGACCTCTGGGGCCAACGTCCTGACTTTC. This sequence encodes CASSQPGQSTSGANVLTF. The variable domain in full, completed from reference TRBV7-9 and TRBJ2-6, reads DTGVSQNPRHKITKRGQNVTFRCDPISEHNRLYWYRQTLGQGPEFLTYFQNEAQLEKSRLLSDRFSAERPKGSFSTLEIQRTEQGDSAMYLCASSQPGQSTSGANVLTFGAGSRLTVL.

This chain links TRBV27 with TRBJ1-3; D unclear. The V gene's germline CDR1 is MNHEY and CDR2 SMNVEV (reference sequence). V shed 2 bases and J shed 0 bases, with 14 bases lying between them. The CDR3 covers 17 residues. CDR3 nucleotides: TGTGCCAGCAGTTTAGCGAACCCCAGATACTCTGGAAACACCATATATTTT. It specifies CASSLANPRYSGNTIYF.

The rearrangement joins TRBV7-8 to TRBJ1-1; D remains ambiguous. The CDR3 is 15 amino acids. V gave up 1 base and J gave up 0 bases, with 9 bases separating them. The germline CDR1 and CDR2 sequences are SGHVS and FQNEAQ. The CDR3 DNA reads TGTGCCAGCAGCTTAGGTGGAGGGCTGAACACTGAAGCTTTCTTT. It translates to CASSLGGGLNTEAFF.

The chain carries TRBV19 and TRBJ1-5; TRBD1 matches at 9 bases. Germline V gives CDR1 LNHDA, CDR2 SQIVND (reference sequence). The CDR3 spans 16 residues. V trimming: 6 bases; J trimming: 1 base; junction bases outside the gene matches: 7. CDR3 loop: CASRSTGTGSNQPQHF. DNA for the CDR3: TGTGCCAGTAGAAGCACCGGGACAGGGAGCAATCAGCCCCAGCATTTT.

The rearrangement joins TRBV4-3 to TRBJ2-1, with 9 bases that match TRBD2. Germline CDR1 LGHNA, CDR2 YSLEER. V was clipped by 0 bases and J by 5 bases; unmatched bases: 5. The CDR3 totals 16 residues. The DNA of the CDR3 is TGCGCCAGCAGCCAAGATTCTAGCGGGGAAGACAATGAGCAGTTCTTC. It specifies CASSQDSSGEDNEQFF.